The present T cell receptor beta chain was sequenced within a study of identical twins. TCRdb fed the 5' RACE reads into MiXCR, producing one record per CDR3 protein. The table shows roughly 1,500,000 distinct CDR3 sequences, with less than 40% occurring only once. The CDR3 extends over 14 amino acids. The germline V and J ends were trimmed by 4 bases and 8 bases, with 17 bases remaining between them. Germline assignment: CDR1 SQVTM and CDR2 ANQGSEA. The clonotype originates from a newborn girl in good health. The V and J genes are TRBV29-1 and TRBJ2-2; TRBD2 is a possible D gene (6 bases). Sample: cord blood. CDR3 coding DNA: TGCAGCGTTGTTGGCCGGGGGAGGCTGGGGGAGCTGTTTTTT. This sequence encodes CSVVGRGRLGELFF.